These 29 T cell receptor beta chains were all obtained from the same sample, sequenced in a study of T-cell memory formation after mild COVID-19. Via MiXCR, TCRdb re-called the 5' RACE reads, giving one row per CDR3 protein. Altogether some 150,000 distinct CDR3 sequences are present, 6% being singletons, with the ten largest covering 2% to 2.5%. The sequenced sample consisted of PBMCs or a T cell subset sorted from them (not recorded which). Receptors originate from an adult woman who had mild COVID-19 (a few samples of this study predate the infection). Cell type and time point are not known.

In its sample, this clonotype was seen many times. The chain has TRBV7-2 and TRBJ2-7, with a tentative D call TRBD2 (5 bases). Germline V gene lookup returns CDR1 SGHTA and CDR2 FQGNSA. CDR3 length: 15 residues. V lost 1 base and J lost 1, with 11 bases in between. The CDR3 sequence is CASSLGLAPSYEQYF. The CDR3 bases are TGTGCCAGCAGCTTAGGCTTAGCGCCATCCTACGAGCAGTACTTC.

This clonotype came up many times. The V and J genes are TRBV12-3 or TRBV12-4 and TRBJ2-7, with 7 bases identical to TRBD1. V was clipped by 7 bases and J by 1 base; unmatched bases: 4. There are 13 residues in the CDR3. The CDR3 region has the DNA TGTGCCAGCACCCGGGACAGTTCCTACGAGCAGTACTTC. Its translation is CASTRDSSYEQYF.

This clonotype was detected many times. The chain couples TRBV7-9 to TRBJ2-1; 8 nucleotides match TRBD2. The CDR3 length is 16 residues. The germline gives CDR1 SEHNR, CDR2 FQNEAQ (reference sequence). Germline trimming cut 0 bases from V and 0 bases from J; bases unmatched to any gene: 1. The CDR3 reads CASSLALAVSYNEQFF. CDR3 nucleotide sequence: TGTGCCAGCAGCTTAGCACTAGCGGTCTCCTACAATGAGCAGTTCTTC.

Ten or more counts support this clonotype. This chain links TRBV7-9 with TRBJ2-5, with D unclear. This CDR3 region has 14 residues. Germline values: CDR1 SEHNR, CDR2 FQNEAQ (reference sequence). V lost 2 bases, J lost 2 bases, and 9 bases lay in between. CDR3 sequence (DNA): TGTGCCAGCAGCTTACAAGGGAATCAAGAGACCCAGTACTTC. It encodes CASSLQGNQETQYF.

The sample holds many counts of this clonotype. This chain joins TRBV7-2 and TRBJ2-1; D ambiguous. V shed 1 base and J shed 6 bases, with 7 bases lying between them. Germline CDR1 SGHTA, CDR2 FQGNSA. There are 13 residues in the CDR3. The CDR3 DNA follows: TGTGCCAGCAGCTTAGTAGAAAGCAATGAGCAGTTCTTC. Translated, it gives CASSLVESNEQFF.

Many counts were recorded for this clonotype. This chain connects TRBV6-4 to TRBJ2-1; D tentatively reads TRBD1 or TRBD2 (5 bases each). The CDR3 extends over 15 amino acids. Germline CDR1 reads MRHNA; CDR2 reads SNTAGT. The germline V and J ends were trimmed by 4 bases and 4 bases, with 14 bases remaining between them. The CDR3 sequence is CASSGDPWQYNEQFF. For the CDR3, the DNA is TGTGCCAGCAGTGGGGACCCTTGGCAGTACAATGAGCAGTTCTTC.

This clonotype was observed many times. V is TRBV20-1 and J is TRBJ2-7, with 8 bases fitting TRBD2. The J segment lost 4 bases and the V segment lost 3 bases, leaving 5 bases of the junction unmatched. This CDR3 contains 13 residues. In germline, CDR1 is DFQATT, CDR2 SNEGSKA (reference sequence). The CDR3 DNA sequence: TGCAGTGCTAGCCCGGGACTAGAATACGAGCAGTACTTC. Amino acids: CSASPGLEYEQYF.

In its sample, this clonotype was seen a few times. CDR3 residues: CASSLGGLNTGELFF. CDR3 DNA: TGTGCCAGCAGTTTAGGGGGGCTGAACACCGGGGAGCTGTTTTTT. The chain is built from TRBV12-3 or TRBV12-4 and TRBJ2-2; D possibly corresponds to TRBD1 (6 bases). V lost 1 base and J 1 base, leaving 7 bases between the germline ends. This CDR3 spans 15 amino acids.

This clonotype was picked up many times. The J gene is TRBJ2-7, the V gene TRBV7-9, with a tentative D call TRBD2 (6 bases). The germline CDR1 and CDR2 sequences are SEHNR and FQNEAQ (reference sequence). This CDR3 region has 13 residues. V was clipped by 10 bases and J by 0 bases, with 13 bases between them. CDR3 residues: CATMGRSSYEQYF. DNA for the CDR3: TGTGCCACGATGGGGAGGAGCTCCTACGAGCAGTACTTC.

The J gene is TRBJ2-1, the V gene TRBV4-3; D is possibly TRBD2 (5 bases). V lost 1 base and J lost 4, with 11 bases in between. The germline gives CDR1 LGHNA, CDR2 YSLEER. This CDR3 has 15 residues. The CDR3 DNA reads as TGCGCCAGCAGCCAAGTTTTCGAGGGATACAATGAGCAGTTCTTC. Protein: CASSQVFEGYNEQFF.

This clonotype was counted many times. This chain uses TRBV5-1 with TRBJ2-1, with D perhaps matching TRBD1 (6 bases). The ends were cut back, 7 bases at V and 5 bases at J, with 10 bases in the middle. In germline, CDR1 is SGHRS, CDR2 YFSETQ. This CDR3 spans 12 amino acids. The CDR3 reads CASFTGNNEQFF. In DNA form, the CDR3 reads TGCGCCAGCTTTACAGGGAACAATGAGCAGTTCTTC.

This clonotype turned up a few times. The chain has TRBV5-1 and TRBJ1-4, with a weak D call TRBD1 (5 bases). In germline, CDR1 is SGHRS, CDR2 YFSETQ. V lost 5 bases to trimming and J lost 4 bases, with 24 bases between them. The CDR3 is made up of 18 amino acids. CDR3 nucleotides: TGCGCCAGCAGGACCGATACCTGGGAACGCAGGGTTAATGAAAAACTGTTTTTT. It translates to CASRTDTWERRVNEKLFF.

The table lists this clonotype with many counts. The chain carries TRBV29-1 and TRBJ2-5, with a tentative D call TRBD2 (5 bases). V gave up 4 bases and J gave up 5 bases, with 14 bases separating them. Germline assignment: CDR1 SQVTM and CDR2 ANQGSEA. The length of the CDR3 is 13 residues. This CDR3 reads CSVGRNRGETQYF. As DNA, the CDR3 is TGCAGCGTTGGCCGAAATCGCGGGGAGACCCAGTACTTC.

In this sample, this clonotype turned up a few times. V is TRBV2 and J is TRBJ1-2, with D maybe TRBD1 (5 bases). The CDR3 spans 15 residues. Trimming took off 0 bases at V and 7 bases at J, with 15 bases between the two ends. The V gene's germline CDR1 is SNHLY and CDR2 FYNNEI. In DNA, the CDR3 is TGTGCCAGCAGTGAAGCGCTCATGGGGACCGGTGGCTACACCTTC. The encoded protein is CASSEALMGTGGYTF.

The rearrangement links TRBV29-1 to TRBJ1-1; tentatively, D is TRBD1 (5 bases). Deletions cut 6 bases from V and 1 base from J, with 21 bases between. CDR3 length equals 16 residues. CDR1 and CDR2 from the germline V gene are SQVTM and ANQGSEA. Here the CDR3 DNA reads TGCAGCGTCCGTGGGGGTCAACGCCTCGCGAACACTGAAGCTTTCTTT. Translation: CSVRGGQRLANTEAFF.

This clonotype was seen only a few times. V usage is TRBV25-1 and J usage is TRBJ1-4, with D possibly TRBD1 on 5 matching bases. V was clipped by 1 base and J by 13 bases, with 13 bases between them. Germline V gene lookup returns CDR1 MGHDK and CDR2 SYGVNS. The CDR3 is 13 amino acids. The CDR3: CASSESERGGLFF. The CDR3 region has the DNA TGTGCCAGCAGTGAATCGGAAAGGGGAGGACTGTTTTTT.

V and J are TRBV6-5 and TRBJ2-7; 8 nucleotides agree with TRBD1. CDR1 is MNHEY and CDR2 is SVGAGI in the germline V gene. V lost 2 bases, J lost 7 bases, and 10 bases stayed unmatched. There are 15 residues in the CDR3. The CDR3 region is CASSYRATTGGEQYF. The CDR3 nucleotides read TGTGCCAGCAGTTACAGGGCCACCACAGGGGGTGAGCAGTACTTC.

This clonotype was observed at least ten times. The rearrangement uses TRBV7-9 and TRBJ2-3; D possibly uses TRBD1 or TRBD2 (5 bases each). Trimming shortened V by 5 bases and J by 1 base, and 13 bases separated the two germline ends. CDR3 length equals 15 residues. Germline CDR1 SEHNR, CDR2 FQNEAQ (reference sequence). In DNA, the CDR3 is TGTGCCAGCAGCCAACCGGGACCCGGCACAGATACGCAGTATTTT. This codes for CASSQPGPGTDTQYF.

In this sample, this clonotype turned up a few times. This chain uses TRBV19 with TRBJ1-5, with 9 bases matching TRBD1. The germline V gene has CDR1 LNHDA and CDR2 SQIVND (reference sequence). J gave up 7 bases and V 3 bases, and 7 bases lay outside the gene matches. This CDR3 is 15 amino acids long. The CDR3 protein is CASSMGTGIRQPQHF. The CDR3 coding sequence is TGTGCCAGTAGTATGGGGACAGGGATAAGGCAGCCCCAGCATTTT. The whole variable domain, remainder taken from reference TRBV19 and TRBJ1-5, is DGGITQSPKYLFRKEGQNVTLSCEQNLNHDAMYWYRQDPGQGLRLIYYSQIVNDFQKGDIAEGYSVSREKKESFPLTVTSAQKNPTAFYLCASSMGTGIRQPQHFGDGTRLSIL.

This CDR3 reads CASSPSQNQPQHF. Written as DNA, the CDR3 is TGTGCCAGCTCACCCAGTCAAAATCAGCCCCAGCATTTT. This chain joins TRBV18 and TRBJ1-5; no reliable D call. V was trimmed by 3 bases and J by 4 bases, leaving 7 bases between them. CDR1 KGHSH and CDR2 LQKENI come from the germline V gene. The CDR3 is 13 amino acids.

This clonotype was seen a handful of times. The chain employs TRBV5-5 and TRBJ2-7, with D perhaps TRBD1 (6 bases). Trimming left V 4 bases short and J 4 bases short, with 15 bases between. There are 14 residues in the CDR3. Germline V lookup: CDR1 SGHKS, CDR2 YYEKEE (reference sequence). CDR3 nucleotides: TGTGCCAGCAGCCGCCCGACAGGCCCTTACGAGCAGTACTTC. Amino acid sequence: CASSRPTGPYEQYF.

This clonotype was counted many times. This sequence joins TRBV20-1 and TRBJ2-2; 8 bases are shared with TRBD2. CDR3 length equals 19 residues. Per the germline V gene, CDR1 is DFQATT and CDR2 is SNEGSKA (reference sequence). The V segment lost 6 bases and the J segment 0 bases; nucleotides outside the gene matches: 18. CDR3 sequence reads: CSASPTSGRAFANTGELFF. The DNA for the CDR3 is TGCAGTGCGTCCCCTACTAGCGGTCGGGCGTTCGCGAACACCGGGGAGCTGTTTTTT.

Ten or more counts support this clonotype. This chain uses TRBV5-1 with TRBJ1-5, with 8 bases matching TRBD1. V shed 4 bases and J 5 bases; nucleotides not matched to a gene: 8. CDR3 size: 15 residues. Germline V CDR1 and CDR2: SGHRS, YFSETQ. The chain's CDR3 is CASSPRTGYDQPQHF. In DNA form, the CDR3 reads TGCGCCAGCAGCCCTAGGACAGGGTACGATCAGCCCCAGCATTTT.

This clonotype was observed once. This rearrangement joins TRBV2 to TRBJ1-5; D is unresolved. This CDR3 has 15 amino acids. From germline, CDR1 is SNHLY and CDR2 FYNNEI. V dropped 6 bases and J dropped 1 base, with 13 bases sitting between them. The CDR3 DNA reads TGTGCCAGCAGGCGGGCAGTATGGAGCAATCAGCCCCAGCATTTT. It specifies CASRRAVWSNQPQHF.

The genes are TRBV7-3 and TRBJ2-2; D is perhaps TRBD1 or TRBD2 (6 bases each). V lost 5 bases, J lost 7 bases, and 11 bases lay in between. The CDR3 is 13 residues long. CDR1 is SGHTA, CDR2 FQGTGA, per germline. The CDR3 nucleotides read TGTGCCAGCAGCCAAGGGGGGTACGGGGAGCTGTTTTTT. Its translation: CASSQGGYGELFF.

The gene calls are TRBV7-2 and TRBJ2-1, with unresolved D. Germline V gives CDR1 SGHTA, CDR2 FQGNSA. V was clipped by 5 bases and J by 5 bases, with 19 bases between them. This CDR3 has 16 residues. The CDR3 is CASSPRRRTADNEQFF. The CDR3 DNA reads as TGTGCCAGCAGCCCGCGGAGACGAACCGCTGACAATGAGCAGTTCTTC.

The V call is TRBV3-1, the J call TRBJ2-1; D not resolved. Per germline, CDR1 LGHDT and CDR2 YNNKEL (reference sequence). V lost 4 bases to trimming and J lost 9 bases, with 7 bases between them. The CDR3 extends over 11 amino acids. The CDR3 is CASSLRVEQFF. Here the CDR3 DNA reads TGTGCCAGCAGCCTCCGGGTTGAGCAGTTCTTC.

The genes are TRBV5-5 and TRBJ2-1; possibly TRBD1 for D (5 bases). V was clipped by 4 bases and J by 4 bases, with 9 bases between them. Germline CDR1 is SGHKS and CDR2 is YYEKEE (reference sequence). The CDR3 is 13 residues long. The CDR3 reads CASSQDMYNEQFF. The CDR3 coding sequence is TGTGCCAGCAGCCAGGACATGTACAATGAGCAGTTCTTC.

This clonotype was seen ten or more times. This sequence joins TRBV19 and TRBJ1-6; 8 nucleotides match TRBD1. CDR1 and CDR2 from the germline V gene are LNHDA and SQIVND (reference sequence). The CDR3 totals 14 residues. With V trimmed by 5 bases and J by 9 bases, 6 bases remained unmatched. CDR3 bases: TGTGCCAGTAGTCTGACAGGGGCTGTTTCACCCCTCCACTTT. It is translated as CASSLTGAVSPLHF. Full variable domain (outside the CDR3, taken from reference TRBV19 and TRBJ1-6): DGGITQSPKYLFRKEGQNVTLSCEQNLNHDAMYWYRQDPGQGLRLIYYSQIVNDFQKGDIAEGYSVSREKKESFPLTVTSAQKNPTAFYLCASSLTGAVSPLHFGNGTRLTVT.